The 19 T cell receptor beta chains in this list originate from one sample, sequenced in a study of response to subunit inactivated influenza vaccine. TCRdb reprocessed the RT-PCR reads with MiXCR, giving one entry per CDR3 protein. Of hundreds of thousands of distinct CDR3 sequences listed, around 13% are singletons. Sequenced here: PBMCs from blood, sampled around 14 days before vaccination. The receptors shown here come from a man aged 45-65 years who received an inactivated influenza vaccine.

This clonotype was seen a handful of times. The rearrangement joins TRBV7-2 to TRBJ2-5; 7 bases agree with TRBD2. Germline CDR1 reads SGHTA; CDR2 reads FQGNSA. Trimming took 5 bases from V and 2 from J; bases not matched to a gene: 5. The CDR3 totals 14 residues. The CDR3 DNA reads TGTGCCAGCAGCCCCGGGACTATACAAGAGACCCAGTACTTC. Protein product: CASSPGTIQETQYF.

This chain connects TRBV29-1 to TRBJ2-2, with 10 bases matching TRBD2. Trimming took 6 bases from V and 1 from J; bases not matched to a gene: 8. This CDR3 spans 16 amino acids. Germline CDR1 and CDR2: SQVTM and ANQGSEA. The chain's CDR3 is CSVTDWTSGNTGELFF. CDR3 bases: TGCAGCGTCACCGACTGGACTAGCGGGAACACCGGGGAGCTGTTTTTT.

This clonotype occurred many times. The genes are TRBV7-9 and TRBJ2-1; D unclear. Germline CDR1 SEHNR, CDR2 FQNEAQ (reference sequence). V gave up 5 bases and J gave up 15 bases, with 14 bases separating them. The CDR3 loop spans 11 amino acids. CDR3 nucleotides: TGTGCCAGCAGCGGTGACGTACGGCCGTTCTTC. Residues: CASSGDVRPFF.

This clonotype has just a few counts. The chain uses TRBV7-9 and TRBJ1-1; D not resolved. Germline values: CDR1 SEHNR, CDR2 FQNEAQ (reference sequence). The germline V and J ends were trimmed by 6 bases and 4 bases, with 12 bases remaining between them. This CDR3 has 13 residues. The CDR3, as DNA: TGTGCCAGCAGTAGCTCTGGATCCACTGAAGCTTTCTTT. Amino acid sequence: CASSSSGSTEAFF.

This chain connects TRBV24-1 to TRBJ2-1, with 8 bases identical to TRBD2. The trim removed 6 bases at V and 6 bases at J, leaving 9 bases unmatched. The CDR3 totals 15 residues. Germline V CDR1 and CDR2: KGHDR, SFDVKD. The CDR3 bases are TGTGCCACCAGTTCGCAGCGGGAGATCACCAATGAGCAGTTCTTC. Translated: CATSSQREITNEQFF.

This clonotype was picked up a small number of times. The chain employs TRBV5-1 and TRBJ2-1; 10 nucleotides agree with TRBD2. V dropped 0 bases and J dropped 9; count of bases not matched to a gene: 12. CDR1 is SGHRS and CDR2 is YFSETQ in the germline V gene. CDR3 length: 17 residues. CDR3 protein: CASSLAGTSVPRAEQFF. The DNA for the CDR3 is TGCGCCAGCAGCTTGGCCGGGACTAGCGTTCCGCGTGCTGAGCAGTTCTTC.

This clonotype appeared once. The CDR3 loop reads CSVDPGQNYGYTF. The CDR3 DNA reads as TGCAGCGTTGATCCCGGACAGAACTATGGCTACACCTTC. The V and J genes are TRBV29-1 and TRBJ1-2; maybe TRBD1 (6 bases). This CDR3 contains 13 residues. Germline assignment: CDR1 SQVTM and CDR2 ANQGSEA. With 3 bases removed from V and 2 bases from J, the gap between germline ends came to 10 bases.

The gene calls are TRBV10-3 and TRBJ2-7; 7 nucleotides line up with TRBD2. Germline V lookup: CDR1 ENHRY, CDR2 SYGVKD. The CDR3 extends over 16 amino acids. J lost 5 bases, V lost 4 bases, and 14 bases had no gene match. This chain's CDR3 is CAISAYGEGRSDEQYF. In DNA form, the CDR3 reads TGTGCCATCAGTGCCTACGGGGAGGGTAGGAGTGACGAGCAGTACTTC.

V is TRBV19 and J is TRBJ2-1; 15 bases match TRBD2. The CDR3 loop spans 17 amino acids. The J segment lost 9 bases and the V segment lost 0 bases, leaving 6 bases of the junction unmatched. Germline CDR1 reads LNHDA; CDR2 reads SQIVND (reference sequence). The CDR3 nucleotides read TGTGCCAGTAGTATAGAGGGACTAGCGGGAGGATGGGGTGAGCAGTTCTTC. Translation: CASSIEGLAGGWGEQFF.

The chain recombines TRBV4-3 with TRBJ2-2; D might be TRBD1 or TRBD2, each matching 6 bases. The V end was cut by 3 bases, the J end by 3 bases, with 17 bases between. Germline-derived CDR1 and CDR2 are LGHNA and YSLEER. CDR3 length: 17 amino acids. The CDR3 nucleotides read TGCGCCAGCAGCCAGGCTAAGCCGGGGGCTTACACCGGGGAGCTGTTTTTT. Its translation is CASSQAKPGAYTGELFF.

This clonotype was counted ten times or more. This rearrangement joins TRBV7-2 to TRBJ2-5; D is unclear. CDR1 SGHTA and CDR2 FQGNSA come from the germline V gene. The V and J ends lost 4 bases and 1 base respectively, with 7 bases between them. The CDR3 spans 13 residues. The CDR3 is CASSSRSQETQYF. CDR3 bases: TGTGCCAGCAGCTCGCGATCCCAAGAGACCCAGTACTTC.

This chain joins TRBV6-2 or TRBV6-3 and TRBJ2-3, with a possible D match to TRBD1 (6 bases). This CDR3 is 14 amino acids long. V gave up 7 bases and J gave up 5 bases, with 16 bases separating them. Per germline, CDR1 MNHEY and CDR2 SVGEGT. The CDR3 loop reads CASKPGHFQDTQYF. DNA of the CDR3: TGTGCCAGCAAACCGGGACACTTCCAAGATACGCAGTATTTT.

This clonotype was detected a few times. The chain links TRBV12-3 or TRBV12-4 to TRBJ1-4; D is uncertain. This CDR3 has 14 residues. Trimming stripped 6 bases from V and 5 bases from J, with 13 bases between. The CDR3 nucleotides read TGTGCCAGCAGCCCTCCCGACGGCAATGAAAAACTGTTTTTT. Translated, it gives CASSPPDGNEKLFF.

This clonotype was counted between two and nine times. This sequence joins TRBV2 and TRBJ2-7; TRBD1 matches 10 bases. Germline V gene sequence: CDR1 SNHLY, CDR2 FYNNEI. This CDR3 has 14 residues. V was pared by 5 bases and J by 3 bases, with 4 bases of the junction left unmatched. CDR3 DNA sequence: TGTGCCAGCAGTAAGGACAGGGGGGACTACGAGCAGTACTTC. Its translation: CASSKDRGDYEQYF.

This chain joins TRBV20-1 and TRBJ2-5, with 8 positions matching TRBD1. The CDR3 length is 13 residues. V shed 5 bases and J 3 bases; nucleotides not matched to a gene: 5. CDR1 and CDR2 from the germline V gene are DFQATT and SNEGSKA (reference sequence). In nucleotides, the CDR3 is TGCAGTGCTCACCCGACAGGGGAAGAGACCCAGTACTTC. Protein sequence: CSAHPTGEETQYF.

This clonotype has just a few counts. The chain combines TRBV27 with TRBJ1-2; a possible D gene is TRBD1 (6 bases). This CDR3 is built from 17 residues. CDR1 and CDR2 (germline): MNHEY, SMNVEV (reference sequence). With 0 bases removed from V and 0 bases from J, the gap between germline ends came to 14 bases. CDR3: CASSLSMVQGANYGYTF. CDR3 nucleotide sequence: TGTGCCAGCAGTTTATCGATGGTACAGGGAGCTAACTATGGCTACACCTTC.

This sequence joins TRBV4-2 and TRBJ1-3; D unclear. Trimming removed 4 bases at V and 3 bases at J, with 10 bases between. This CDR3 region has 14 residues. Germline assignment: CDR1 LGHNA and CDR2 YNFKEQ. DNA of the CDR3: TGTGCCAGCAGCCGGGAGGGTGGTGGAAACACCATATATTTT. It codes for CASSREGGGNTIYF.

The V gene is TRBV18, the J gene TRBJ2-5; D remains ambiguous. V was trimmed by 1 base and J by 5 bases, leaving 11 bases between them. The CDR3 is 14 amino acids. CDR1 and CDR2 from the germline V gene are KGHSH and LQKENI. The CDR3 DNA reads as TGTGCCAGCTCACCACGATCCGTTTTGGAGACCCAGTACTTC. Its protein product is CASSPRSVLETQYF.

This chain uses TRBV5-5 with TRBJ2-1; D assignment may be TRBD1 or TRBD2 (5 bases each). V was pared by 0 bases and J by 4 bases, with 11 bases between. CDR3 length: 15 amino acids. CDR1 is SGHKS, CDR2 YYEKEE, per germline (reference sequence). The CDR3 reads CASSLDGTLYNEQFF. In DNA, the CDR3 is TGTGCCAGCAGCTTGGATGGGACGCTATACAATGAGCAGTTCTTC.